This T cell receptor beta chain emerged from a study of radiotherapy plus CTLA-4 blockade in lung cancer. On this clone itself: The antigen is undetermined.

V lost 8 bases to trimming and J lost 4 bases, with 7 bases between them. The germline V gene encodes CDR1 LNHNV and CDR2 YYDKDF (reference sequence). The CDR3 loop spans 11 amino acids. Enrolled patients, whose metastatic non-small-cell lung cancer was chemo-refractory, received focal radiation plus CTLA-4 blockade with ipilimumab. Findings and limits, study-wide: Blood saw expansion of tumor-derived TCR clones after radiotherapy plus ipilimumab.

Repertoires were generated with immunoSEQ multiplex PCR, while TCRdb's copy carries only in-frame clones and drops some. The table lists some 90,000 clones, 80% to 85% of them singletons. The chain couples TRBV15 to TRBJ2-3, with D perhaps TRBD1 (6 bases). This sequence originates from a human donor with non-small cell lung cancer who had stable disease on radiotherapy plus ipilimumab. Source: peripheral blood, taken from a patient treated with radiotherapy plus ipilimumab. The CDR3 DNA follows: TGTGCCACCGAGGGGGCAGATACGCAGTATTTT. It translates to CATEGADTQYF.